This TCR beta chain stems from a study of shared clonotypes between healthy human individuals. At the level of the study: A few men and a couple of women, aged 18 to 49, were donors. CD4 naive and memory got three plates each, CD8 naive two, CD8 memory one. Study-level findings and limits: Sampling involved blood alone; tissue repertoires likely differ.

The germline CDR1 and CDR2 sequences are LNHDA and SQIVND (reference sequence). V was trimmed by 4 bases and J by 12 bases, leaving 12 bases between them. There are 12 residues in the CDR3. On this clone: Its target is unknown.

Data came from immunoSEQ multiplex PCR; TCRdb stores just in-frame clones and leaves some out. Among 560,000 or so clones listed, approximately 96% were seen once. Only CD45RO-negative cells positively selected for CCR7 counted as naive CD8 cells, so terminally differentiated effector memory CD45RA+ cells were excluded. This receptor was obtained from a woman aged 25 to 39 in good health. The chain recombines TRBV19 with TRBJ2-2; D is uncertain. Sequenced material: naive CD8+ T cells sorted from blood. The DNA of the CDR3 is TGTGCCAGTAGTAAGGAATTGATGAAGCTGTTTTTT. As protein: CASSKELMKLFF.